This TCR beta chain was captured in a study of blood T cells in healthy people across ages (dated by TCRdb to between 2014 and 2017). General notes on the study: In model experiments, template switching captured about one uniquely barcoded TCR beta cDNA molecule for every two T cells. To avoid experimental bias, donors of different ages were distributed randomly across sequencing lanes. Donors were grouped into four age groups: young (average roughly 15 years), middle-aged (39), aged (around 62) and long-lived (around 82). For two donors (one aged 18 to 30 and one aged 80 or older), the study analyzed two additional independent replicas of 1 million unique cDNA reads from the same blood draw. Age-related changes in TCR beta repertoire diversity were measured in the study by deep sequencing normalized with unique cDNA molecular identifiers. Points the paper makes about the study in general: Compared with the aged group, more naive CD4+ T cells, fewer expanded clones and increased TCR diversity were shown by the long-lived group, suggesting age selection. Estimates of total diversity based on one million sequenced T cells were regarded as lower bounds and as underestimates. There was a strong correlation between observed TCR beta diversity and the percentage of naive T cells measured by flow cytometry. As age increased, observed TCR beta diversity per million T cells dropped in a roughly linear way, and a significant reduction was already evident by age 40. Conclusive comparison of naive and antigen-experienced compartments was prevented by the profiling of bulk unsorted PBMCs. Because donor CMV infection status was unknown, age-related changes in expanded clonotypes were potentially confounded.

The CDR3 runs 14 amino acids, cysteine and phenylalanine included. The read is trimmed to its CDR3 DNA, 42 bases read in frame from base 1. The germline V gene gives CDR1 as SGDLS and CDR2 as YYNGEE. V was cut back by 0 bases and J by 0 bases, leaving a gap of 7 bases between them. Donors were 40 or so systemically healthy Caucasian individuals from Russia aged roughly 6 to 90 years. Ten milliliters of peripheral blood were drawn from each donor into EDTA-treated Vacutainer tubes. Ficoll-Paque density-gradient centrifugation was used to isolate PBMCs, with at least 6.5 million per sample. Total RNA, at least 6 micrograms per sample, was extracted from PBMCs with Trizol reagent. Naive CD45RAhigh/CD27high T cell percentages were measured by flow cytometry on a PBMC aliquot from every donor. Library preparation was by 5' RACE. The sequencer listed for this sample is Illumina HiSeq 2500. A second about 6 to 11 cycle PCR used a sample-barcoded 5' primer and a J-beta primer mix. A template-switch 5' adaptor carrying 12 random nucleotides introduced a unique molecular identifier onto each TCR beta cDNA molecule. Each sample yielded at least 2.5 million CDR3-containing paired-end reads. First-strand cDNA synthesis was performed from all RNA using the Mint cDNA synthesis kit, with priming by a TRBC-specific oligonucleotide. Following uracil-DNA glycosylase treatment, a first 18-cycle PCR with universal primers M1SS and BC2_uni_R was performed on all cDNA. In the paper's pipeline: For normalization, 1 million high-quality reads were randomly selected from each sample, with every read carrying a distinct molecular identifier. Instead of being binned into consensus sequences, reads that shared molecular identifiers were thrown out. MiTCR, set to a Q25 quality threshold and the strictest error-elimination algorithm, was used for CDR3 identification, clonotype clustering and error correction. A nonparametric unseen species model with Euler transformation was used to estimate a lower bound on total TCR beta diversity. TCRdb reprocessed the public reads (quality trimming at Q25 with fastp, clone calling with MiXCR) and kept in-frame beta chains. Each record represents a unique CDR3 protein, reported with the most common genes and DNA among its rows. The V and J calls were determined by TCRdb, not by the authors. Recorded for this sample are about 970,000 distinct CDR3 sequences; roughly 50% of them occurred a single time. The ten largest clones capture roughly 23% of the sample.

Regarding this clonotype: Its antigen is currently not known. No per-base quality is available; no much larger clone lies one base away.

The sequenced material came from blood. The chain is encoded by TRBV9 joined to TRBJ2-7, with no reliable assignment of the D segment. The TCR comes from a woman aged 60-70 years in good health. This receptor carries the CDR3 CASSVDQDSYEQYF. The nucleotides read TGTGCCAGCAGCGTAGATCAGGACTCCTACGAGCAGTACTTC.